This TCR beta chain is from a study of T cells in women clearing cervical HPV infection. Study-wide points: CIN3+ cases had significantly higher TCR repertoire richness than controls, but evenness did not differ. Controls had more TRBV6-7 (approximately 0.15%) than cases (about 0.11%). Combining TCR richness with V gene abundances gave approximately 0.8 AUC.

All participants had a single incident cervical HPV16 infection, and prevalent HPV16 infections were excluded. Concerning this clone itself: The antigen is undetermined. The read terminates 3 residues ahead of where the CDR3 ends, so the germline J gene completes it.

Libraries were prepared by immunoSEQ multiplex PCR; TCRdb keeps only in-frame clonotypes and omits some of them. This sample's table has tens of thousands of clones. J was trimmed by 3 bases and V by 1 base; bases with no gene match: 3. The CDR3 is 16 residues long. The germline V gene encodes CDR1 SGHTA and CDR2 FQGTGA. The chain is built from TRBV7-3 and TRBJ2-1; 10 nucleotides match TRBD2. The receptor was derived from a woman between 18 and 69 years old with a cervical HPV16 infection that either progressed to CIN3+ or cleared (not recorded which). The source material was blood buffy coat. The CDR3 DNA, read in part, is TGTGCCAGCAGCTTAATGCCTAGCGGGAGCTACAATGAG. This codes for CASSLMPSGSYNE. The whole CDR3 sequence is CASSLMPSGSYNEQFF.